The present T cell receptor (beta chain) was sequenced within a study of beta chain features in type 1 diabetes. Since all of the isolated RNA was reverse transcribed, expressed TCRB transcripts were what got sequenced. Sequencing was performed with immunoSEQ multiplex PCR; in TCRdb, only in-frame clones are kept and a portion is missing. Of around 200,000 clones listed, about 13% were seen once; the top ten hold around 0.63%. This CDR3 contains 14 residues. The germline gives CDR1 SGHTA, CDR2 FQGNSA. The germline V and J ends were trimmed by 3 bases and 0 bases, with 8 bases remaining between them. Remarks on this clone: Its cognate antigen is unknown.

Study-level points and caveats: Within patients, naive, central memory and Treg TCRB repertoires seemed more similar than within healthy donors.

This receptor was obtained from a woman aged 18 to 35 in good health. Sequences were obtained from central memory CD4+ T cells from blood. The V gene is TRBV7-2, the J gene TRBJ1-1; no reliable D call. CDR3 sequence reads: CASSLSRMNTEAFF. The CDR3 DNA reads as TGTGCCAGCAGCTTGTCCAGGATGAACACTGAAGCTTTCTTT.